This T cell receptor (beta chain) was retrieved from a study of Ad26.COV2.S vaccination and SARS-CoV-2 variants. Treatment denoted: roughly 19 received Ad26.COV2.S at low or high dose, single or two shots; about five received placebo; per-sample allocation not given. Day 63 after the first injection of vaccine or placebo was the sampling time. Sequenced by immunoSEQ multiplex PCR; TCRdb stores in-frame clones only, minus some. The table lists 300,000 to 350,000 clones, over 80% of them singletons, with 2% to 2.5% in the top ten. This clone appeared once. The CDR3 is 14 amino acids. Trimming took 2 bases from V and 3 from J, leaving 7 bases between them. Germline V lookup: CDR1 SGHNT, CDR2 YENEEA.

The chain employs TRBV11-3 and TRBJ2-2; either TRBD1 or TRBD2 may fit D (5 bases each). The sequences come from peripheral blood, collected in a trial of Ad26.COV2.S vaccine versus placebo. The sequence was obtained from a person between 18 and 60 years old who received the Ad26.COV2.S COVID-19 vaccine or a placebo. This CDR3 reads CASSLMGDTGELFF. The CDR3 DNA sequence: TGTGCCAGCAGCTTAATGGGGGACACCGGGGAGCTGTTTTTT.